This T cell receptor (beta chain) appears in the sequencing data of a study of Ad26.COV2.S vaccination and SARS-CoV-2 variants. As for the study in general: Administration of Ad26.COV2.S was intramuscular, either once or twice 56 days apart.

Treatment denoted: about 20 received Ad26.COV2.S at low or high dose, single or two shots; about 5 received placebo; per-sample allocation not given. At day 63 after the first vaccine or placebo injection, samples were drawn. Assay used: immunoSEQ multiplex PCR; TCRdb lists only in-frame clones, some missing. The table has 200,000 to 250,000 clones, around nine tenths seen once. Looked up from germline, CDR1 is MDHEN and CDR2 is SYDVKM. CDR3 length equals 14 residues. Germline trimming cut 3 bases from V and 4 bases from J; bases unmatched to any gene: 5. The sample was peripheral blood, taken in a trial of Ad26.COV2.S vaccine versus placebo. The receptor's source is a person between 18 and 59 years old who received the Ad26.COV2.S COVID-19 vaccine or a placebo. The chain joins TRBV28 to TRBJ1-1; 7 bases agree with TRBD1. The CDR3 DNA is TGTGCCAGCAGTTTGACAGGGTTGAGCACTGAAGCTTTCTTT. Its protein is CASSLTGLSTEAFF. The complete variable domain, with remaining parts taken from reference TRBV28 and TRBJ1-1, reads DVKVTQSSRYLVKRTGEKVFLECVQDMDHENMFWYRQDPGLGLRLIYFSYDVKMKEKGDIPEGYSVSREKKERFSLILESASTNQTSMYLCASSLTGLSTEAFFGQGTRLTVV.